The 4 T cell receptor beta chains reported below all come from one sample, sequenced in a study of T cell clones after liver transplantation. Profiled with immunoSEQ multiplex PCR; TCRdb holds only in-frame clones, not every one. Here the sample spans approximately 100,000 clones, around 80% being singletons. Specimen: CD4+ T cells from blood, collected approximately 4 years after liver transplant. The source is a human patient who received a liver transplant. The graft donor may be the source of some T cells.

This clone was detected only a few times. This chain connects TRBV5-4 to TRBJ2-7; no firm D call. Looked up from germline, CDR1 is SGHNT and CDR2 is YYREEE (reference sequence). The CDR3 runs to 15 residues. Deletions cut 4 bases from V and 2 bases from J, with 16 bases between. CDR3 bases: TGTGCCAGCAGCCCCAGGCCCATAGACCCCTACGAGCAGTACTTC. Residues: CASSPRPIDPYEQYF.

The chain recombines TRBV4-1 with TRBJ1-5; 11 nucleotides align to TRBD1. Germline V gene sequence: CDR1 MGHRA, CDR2 YSYEKL. CDR3 length equals 17 residues. Trimming cost V 4 bases and J 1 base; bases outside gene matches: 6. CDR3 nucleotide sequence: TGCGCCAGCAGCCCTCGGGACAGGGGGGCAAGCAATCAGCCCCAGCATTTT. It specifies CASSPRDRGASNQPQHF.

The count of this clone is one. The CDR3 region is CASSYSGTGTEKLFF. DNA for the CDR3: TGTGCCAGCAGTTACTCAGGGACAGGGACTGAAAAACTGTTTTTT. V gene TRBV6-5 combines with J gene TRBJ1-4, with TRBD1 matching over 9 bases. J lost 7 bases, V lost 0 bases, and 3 bases had no gene match. CDR1 and CDR2 from the germline V gene are MNHEY and SVGAGI. This CDR3 is built from 15 residues.

The genes are TRBV10-3 and TRBJ1-6; D gene unclear. This CDR3 spans 19 amino acids. The germline CDR1 and CDR2 sequences are ENHRY and SYGVKD. V lost 3 bases and J 0 bases, leaving 18 bases between the germline ends. CDR3 in DNA: TGTGCCATCAGTGACCTTCCGACGGTGGCGAGCTCCTATAATTCACCCCTCCACTTT. Protein product: CAISDLPTVASSYNSPLHF.